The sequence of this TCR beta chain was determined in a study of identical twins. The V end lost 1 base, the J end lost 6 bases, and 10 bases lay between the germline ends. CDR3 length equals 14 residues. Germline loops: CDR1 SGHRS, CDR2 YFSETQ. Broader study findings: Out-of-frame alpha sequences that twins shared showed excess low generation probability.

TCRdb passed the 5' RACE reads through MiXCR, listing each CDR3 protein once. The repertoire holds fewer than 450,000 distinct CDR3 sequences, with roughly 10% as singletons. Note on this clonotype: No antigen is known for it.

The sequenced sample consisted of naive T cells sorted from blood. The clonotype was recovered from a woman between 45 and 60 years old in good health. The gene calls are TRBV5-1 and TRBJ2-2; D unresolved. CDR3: CASSLIGEAGELFF. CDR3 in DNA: TGCGCCAGCAGCTTGATTGGGGAAGCCGGGGAGCTGTTTTTT.